These T cell receptor beta chains were read from a single sample in a study of T-cell memory formation after mild COVID-19. One entry per CDR3 protein results from TCRdb running MiXCR on the 5' RACE reads. Of around 33,000 distinct CDR3 sequences listed, roughly 20% were seen once; the top ten hold less than 2%. Specimen: PBMCs or a T cell subset sorted from them (not recorded which). The origin of the receptors is an adult who had mild COVID-19 (a few samples of this study predate the infection). Cell type and time point are not known. CDR3s include the opening cysteine and the closing phenylalanine or tryptophan. A D gene is named only where the DNA matches it firmly. Clone size is shown for a subset of rows, as once, few, many or a class of expanded clone.

TRBV18	many	.	TRBJ1-3	17	CASSANLPGNSGNTIYF	TGTGCCAGCTCCGCCAACTTACCCGGGAACTCTGGAAACACCATATATTTT
TRBV9	many	.	TRBJ2-3	13	CASSPSPTDTQYF	TGTGCCAGCAGCCCCTCCCCCACAGATACGCAGTATTTT
TRBV5-1	many	.	TRBJ2-7	12	CASSPRGYEQYF	TGCGCCAGCAGCCCCAGGGGATACGAGCAGTACTTC
TRBV15	.	.	TRBJ2-3	16	CATSRDKGPNTDTQYF	TGTGCCACCAGCAGAGATAAGGGGCCGAACACAGATACGCAGTATTTT
TRBV12-3/TRBV12-4	many	.	TRBJ1-1	13	CASSTSVNTEAFF	TGTGCCAGCAGCACGTCGGTGAACACTGAAGCTTTCTTT
TRBV7-7	many	TRBD2	TRBJ2-1	14	CASSSAGVGHEQFF	TGTGCTAGCAGCTCGGCGGGAGTTGGGCATGAGCAGTTCTTC
TRBV6-6	many	TRBD2	TRBJ2-1	15	CASKLAGGDYNEQFF	TGTGCCAGCAAACTAGCGGGGGGTGATTACAATGAGCAGTTCTTC
TRBV7-8	.	.	TRBJ2-1	14	CASTRGPVYNEQFF	TGTGCCAGCACTAGGGGACCGGTATACAATGAGCAGTTCTTC
TRBV6-5	many	.	TRBJ1-1	14	CASSYSGSYTEAFF	TGTGCCAGCAGTTACTCGGGGAGTTACACTGAAGCTTTCTTT
TRBV6-5	many	TRBD1	TRBJ1-6	15	CASRPGGQGRSPLHF	TGTGCCAGCAGACCCGGCGGACAGGGTAGATCACCCCTCCACTTT
TRBV7-3	many	TRBD1	TRBJ1-2	15	CASSSQGDLSYGYTF	TGTGCCAGCAGCTCCCAGGGGGACCTCTCCTATGGCTACACCTTC
TRBV24-1	many	TRBD2	TRBJ2-1	20	CATSDFKSTIAGGPYNEQFF	TGTGCCACCAGTGATTTTAAGTCCACCATAGCGGGAGGGCCCTACAATGAGCAGTTCTTC
TRBV5-1	.	.	TRBJ1-3	14	CASSQDISGNTIYF	TGCGCCAGCAGCCAGGACATCTCTGGAAACACCATATATTTT
TRBV7-2	medium-sized	.	TRBJ2-4	19	CASSLRDGTGALAKNIQYF	TGTGCCAGCAGCTTACGGGATGGAACGGGAGCGTTAGCCAAAAACATTCAGTACTTC
TRBV5-1	many	TRBD1	TRBJ1-1	14	CASSFEGANTEAFF	TGCGCCAGCAGCTTTGAGGGGGCGAACACTGAAGCTTTCTTT
TRBV5-1	.	.	TRBJ2-1	16	CASSLLRTAKDNEQFF	TGCGCCAGCAGCTTGCTTCGGACTGCCAAAGACAATGAGCAGTTCTTC
TRBV2	many	TRBD1	TRBJ2-4	15	CASNTPGTGPNIQYF	TGTGCCAGCAACACCCCAGGGACAGGGCCGAACATTCAGTACTTC
TRBV7-2	medium-sized	TRBD1	TRBJ2-1	14	CASRVGTGFNEQFF	TGTGCCAGCAGAGTGGGGACAGGGTTCAATGAGCAGTTCTTC
TRBV14	many	TRBD2	TRBJ2-7	15	CASSQGLAGADEQYF	TGTGCCAGCAGCCAAGGGCTAGCGGGAGCGGACGAGCAGTACTTC
TRBV12-3/TRBV12-4	many	TRBD2	TRBJ2-1	16	CASSQGTSLLGYEQFF	TGTGCCAGCAGCCAAGGGACTAGCCTCCTAGGGTATGAGCAGTTCTTC